Below, one TCR beta chain is given with its context. This sample stems from a study of blood T cell repertoires in COVID-19. Donors were grouped by their self-reported clinical history. This CDR3 has 15 amino acids. The ends were cut back, 2 bases at V and 9 bases at J, with 15 bases in the middle. The germline V gene encodes CDR1 SGHNT and CDR2 YYREEE (reference sequence). Per the authors' pipeline: Reference gene primers were amplified, and this amplification served to estimate nucleated cell counts. Using immunoSEQ multiplex PCR, the repertoire was profiled, and TCRdb retains in-frame clones only, with some absent. V, J and clone size reflect that table, while D and trimming were determined from the DNA. This sample has about 440,000 clones, with around nine tenths found just once.

This chain uses TRBV5-4 with TRBJ1-6; the D is unclear. The specimen sequenced was PBMCs or T cells enriched from blood (not recorded which). The receptor's source is a woman between 18 and 30 years old with acute COVID-19. The CDR3 coding sequence is TGTGCCAGCAGCTTCGGCCCCCGGGAAACTTCACCCCTCCACTTT. Its translation is CASSFGPRETSPLHF. Full variable domain (rest looked up from reference TRBV5-4 and TRBJ1-6): ETGVTQSPTHLIKTRGQQVTLRCSSQSGHNTVSWYQQALGQGPQFIFQYYREEENGRGNFPPRFSGLQFPNYSSELNVNALELDDSALYLCASSFGPRETSPLHFGNGTRLTVT.